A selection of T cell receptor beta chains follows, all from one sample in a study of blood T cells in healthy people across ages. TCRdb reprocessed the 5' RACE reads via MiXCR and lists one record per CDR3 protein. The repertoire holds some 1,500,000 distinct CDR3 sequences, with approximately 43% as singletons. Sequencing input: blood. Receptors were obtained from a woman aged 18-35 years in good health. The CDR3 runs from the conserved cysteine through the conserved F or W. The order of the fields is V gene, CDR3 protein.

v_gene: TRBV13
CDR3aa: CASSSRQALGEQYF

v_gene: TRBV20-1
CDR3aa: CSARGTGVRRREQFF

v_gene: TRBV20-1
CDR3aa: CSASSAPGRLLTGELFF

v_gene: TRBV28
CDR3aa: CASSSRASEPYNEQFF

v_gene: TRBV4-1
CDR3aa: CASLSSSGAPRVLTF

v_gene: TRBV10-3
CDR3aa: CAISESWGTEQFF

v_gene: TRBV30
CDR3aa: CAWSVRVNSNQPQHF

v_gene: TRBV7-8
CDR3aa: CASSFGPDRQGARVYGYTF

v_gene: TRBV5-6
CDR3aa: CASRSFGTDSNQPQHF

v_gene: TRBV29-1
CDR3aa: CSLRDTNTGELFF

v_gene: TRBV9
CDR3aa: CASNGVRFGYTF

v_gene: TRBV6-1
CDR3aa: CASSEPWGTNIQYF

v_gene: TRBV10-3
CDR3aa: CAISESETGRLYGYTF

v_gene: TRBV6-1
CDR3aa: CASSERISAYNSPLHF

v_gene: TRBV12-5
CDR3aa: CASAFASGHETQYF

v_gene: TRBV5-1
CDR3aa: CASSKTGGRTDTQYF

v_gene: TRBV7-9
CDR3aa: CASSSTGTGSEELFF

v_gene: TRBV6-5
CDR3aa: CAIGTAGGNYGYTF

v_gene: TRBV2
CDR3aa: CASSEGLANYNEQYF

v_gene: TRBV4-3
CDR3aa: CASSHQTGTGELFF

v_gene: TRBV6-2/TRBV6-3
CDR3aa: CASRSLNRQLYGYTF

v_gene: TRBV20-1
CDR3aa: CSAPSGGGPRSTDTQYF

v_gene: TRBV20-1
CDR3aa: CSASAGTVYGYTF

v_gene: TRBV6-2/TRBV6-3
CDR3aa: CASGRTGEETQYF

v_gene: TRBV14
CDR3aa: CASSQSLPSYNEQFF

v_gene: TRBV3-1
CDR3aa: CASSQEFQGSKNIQYF

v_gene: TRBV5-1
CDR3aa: CASSLGTGEVYEQYF

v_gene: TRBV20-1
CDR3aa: CSAREVRGASTDTQYF

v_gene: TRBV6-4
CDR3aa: CASSPTSGESTDTQYF

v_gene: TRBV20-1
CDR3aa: CSSPEKPNEQFF

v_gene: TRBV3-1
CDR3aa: CASSLGPTGYNSPLHF

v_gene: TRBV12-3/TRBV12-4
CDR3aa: CASSWATGRSYNEQFF

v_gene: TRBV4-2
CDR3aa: CASSQESHSSYEQYF

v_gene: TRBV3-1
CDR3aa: CASSTTGATGELFF

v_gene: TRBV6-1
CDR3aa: CASEGAELKETQYF

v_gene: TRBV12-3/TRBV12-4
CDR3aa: CASSLRLGGSADTQYF

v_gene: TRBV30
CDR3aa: CAWGRFRNEQFF

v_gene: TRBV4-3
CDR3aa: CASSQDPPSGNYNEQFF

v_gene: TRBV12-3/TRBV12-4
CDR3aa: CASSFFGGTGNGYTF

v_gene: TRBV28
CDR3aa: CASSLSWNYNEQFF

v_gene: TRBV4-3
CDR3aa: CASSQDWGAGADTQYF

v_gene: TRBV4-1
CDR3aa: CASSQGGTKKYF

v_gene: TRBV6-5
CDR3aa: CASNPQTGTNYGYTF

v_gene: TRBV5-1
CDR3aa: CASSRRDGAQETQYF

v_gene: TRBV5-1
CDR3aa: CASSLTDRVPKATGPGYTF

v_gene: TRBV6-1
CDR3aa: CASSEYGENQPQHF

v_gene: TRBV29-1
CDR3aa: CSVEVRSSYNEQFF

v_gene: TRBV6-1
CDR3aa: CASSSDLYRVDGSYEQYF

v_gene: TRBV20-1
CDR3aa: CSAGSSRAGGYEQYF

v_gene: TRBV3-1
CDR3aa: CASSQPSGGRRTDTQYF

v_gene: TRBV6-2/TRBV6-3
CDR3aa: CASRDGTNSNQPQHF

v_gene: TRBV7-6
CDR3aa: CASSAATGGYEQYF

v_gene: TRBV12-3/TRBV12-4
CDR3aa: CASSLAAQGVEGYTF

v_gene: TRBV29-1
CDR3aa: CSVQKRVANEKLFF

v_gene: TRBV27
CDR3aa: CASSLTLMRFGTDTQYF

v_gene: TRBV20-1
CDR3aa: CSASVWGSATEAFF

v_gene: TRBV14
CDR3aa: CASSLRDRGRYEQYF

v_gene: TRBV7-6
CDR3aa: CASTPLGREYQETQYF

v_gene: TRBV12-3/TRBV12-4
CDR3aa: CASSHPLRGQETQYF